The 3 T cell receptor beta chains given below trace back to one sample, sequenced in a study of shared clonotypes between healthy human individuals. Profiling relied on immunoSEQ multiplex PCR, and the TCRdb table lists in-frame clones only, not all of them. The sample consists of approximately 940,000 clones, 76% of them appearing once. Specimen: memory CD4+ T cells sorted from blood. Subset defined: CD45RA-negative fraction. The receptors stem from a man between 18 and 29 years old in good health.

J is TRBJ2-3 and V is TRBV29-1; D may be TRBD2 (6 bases). V lost 6 bases, J lost 2 bases, and 15 bases lay in between. The CDR3 runs 14 residues. Germline assignment: CDR1 SQVTM and CDR2 ANQGSEA. Here the CDR3 DNA reads TGCAGCGTCCAACCGGGACTTAACACAGATACGCAGTATTTT. Translation: CSVQPGLNTDTQYF.

This sequence joins TRBV7-2 and TRBJ2-7, with D perhaps given as TRBD1 or TRBD2 (6 bases each). Between the trimmed V and J ends, which lost 0 bases and 9 bases, there was a span of 12 bases. Looked up from germline, CDR1 is SGHTA and CDR2 is FQGNSA. CDR3 length equals 13 residues. Here the CDR3 reads CASSLAGGGRQYF. The CDR3 DNA sequence: TGTGCCAGCAGCTTAGCCGGGGGCGGCCGGCAGTACTTC.

The gene calls are TRBV6-1 and TRBJ1-5, with D possibly TRBD1 on 6 matching bases. From germline, CDR1 is MNHNS and CDR2 SASEGT. V lost 3 bases to trimming and J lost 0 bases, with 15 bases between them. The CDR3 is 17 residues long. The CDR3 region is CASSEQTGHYSNQPQHF. CDR3 bases: TGTGCCAGCAGTGAGCAGACAGGCCATTATAGCAATCAGCCCCAGCATTTT.